This T cell receptor beta chain was recorded in a study of blood T cells in healthy people across ages. General study points: Greater diversity and more naive CD4+ cells were seen in long-lived donors than in aged donors. Significant beta diversity loss was already apparent by age approximately 36, declining roughly linearly.

A sample-barcoded 5' primer and a J-beta primer mix were used in a second PCR of roughly 6 to 11 cycles. One entry per CDR3 protein results from TCRdb running MiXCR on the 5' RACE reads. The data show hundreds of thousands of distinct CDR3 sequences, 40% to 45% seen once. The total RNA that was extracted per sample amounted to at least 5 micrograms. The CDR3 spans 15 residues. V shed 6 bases, J shed 4 bases, and the junction held 7 bases outside the gene matches. A note on this clonotype: Antigen: not known.

The TCR sequence derives from a man older than 75 in good health. The chain employs TRBV12-3 or TRBV12-4 and TRBJ2-3; 10 bases agree with TRBD2. The sample comprised blood. The CDR3 DNA sequence: TGTGCCAGCAGGTCTAGCGGGAGTACCCCAGATACGCAGTATTTT. Its translation is CASRSSGSTPDTQYF.